This T cell receptor (beta chain) originates from a study of shared clonotypes between healthy human individuals. Background on the study: There were three CD4 naive, three CD4 memory, two CD8 naive and one CD8 memory plates per donor.

Study conclusions and caveats: An expected dependence of interdonor clonotype sharing on sequencing depth was noted. Rarefaction analysis demonstrated incomplete sorted-subset sequencing notwithstanding large depth.

This CDR3 contains 14 residues. V lost 6 bases and J lost 6; bases outside the gene matches: 8. Germline V gives CDR1 MNHNY, CDR2 SVGAGI (reference sequence). The authors divided CD4+ cells into CD45RA+ naive and CD45RA-negative memory subsets. This clone was seen just once. Its antigen is unidentified. The repertoire was sequenced with immunoSEQ multiplex PCR; TCRdb's copy has only in-frame clones and lacks some. The profile shows approximately 2,000,000 clones, less than 95% of them singletons. The chain employs TRBV6-6 and TRBJ2-3; 8 bases map to TRBD2. The clonotype was recovered from a man aged 18 to 35 in good health. Some clones in this sample may be carry-over from other donors' samples. Sequencing was done on a sample of naive CD4+ T cells from PBMCs. The subset was: CD45RA+ positively selected. This chain's CDR3 is CASRESGSLDTQYF. The CDR3 bases are TGTGCCAGCAGGGAAAGCGGGAGTCTGGATACGCAGTATTTT.